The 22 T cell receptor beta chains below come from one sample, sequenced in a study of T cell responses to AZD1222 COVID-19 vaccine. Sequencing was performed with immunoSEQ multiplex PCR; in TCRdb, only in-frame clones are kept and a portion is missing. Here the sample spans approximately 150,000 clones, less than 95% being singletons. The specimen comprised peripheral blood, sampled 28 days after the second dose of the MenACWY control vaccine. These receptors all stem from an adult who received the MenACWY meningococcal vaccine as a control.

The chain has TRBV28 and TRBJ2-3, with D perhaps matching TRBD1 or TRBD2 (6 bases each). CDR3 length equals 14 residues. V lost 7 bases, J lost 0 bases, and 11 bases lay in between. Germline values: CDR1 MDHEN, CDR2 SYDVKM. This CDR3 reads CASTRGGSTDTQYF. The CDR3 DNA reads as TGTGCCAGCACAAGAGGGGGGAGCACAGATACGCAGTATTTT.

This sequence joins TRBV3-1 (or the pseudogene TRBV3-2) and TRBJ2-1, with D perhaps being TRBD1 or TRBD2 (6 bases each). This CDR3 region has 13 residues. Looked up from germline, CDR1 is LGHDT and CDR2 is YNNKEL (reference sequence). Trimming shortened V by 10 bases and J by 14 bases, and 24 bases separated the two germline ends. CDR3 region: CATLAEGGRSKFF. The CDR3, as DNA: TGTGCCACACTGGCGGAGGGGGGTCGATCGAAGTTCTTC.

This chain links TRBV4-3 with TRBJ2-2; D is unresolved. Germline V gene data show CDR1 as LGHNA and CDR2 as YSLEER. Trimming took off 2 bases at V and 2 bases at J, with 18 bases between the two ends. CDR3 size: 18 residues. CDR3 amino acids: CASSQYSLSAYNTGELFF. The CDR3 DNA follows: TGCGCCAGCAGCCAATACTCCCTCTCGGCTTACAACACCGGGGAGCTGTTTTTT.

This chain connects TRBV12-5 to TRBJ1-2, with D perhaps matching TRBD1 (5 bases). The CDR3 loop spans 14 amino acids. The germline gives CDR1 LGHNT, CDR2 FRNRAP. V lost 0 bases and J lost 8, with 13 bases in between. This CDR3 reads CASGLVPSRDGYTF. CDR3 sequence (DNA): TGTGCTAGTGGTTTGGTGCCCAGCCGGGACGGCTACACCTTC. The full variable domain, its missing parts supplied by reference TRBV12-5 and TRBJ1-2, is DARVTQTPRHKVTEMGQEVTMRCQPILGHNTVFWYRQTMMQGLELLAYFRNRAPLDDSGMPKDRFSAEMPDATLATLKIQPSEPRDSAVYFCASGLVPSRDGYTFGSGTRLTVV.

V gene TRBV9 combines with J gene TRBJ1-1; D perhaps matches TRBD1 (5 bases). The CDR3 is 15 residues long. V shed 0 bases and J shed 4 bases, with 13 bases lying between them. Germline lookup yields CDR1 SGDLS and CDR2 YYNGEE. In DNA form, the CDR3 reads TGTGCCAGCAGCGTAGGGGTGGGGCAGGCCACTGAAGCTTTCTTT. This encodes CASSVGVGQATEAFF. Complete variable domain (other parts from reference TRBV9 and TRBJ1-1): DSGVTQTPKHLITATGQRVTLRCSPRSGDLSVYWYQQSLDQGLQFLIQYYNGEERAKGNILERFSAQQFPDLHSELNLSSLELGDSALYFCASSVGVGQATEAFFGQGTRLTVV.

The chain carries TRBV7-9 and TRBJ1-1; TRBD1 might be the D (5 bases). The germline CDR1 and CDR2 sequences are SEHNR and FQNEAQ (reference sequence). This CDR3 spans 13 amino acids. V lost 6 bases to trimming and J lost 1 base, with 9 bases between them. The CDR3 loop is CASRPTGNTEAFF. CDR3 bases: TGTGCCAGCAGACCAACAGGGAACACTGAAGCTTTCTTT. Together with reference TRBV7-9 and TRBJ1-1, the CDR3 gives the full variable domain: DTGVSQNPRHKITKRGQNVTFRCDPISEHNRLYWYRQTLGQGPEFLTYFQNEAQLEKSRLLSDRFSAERPKGSFSTLEIQRTEQGDSAMYLCASRPTGNTEAFFGQGTRLTVV.

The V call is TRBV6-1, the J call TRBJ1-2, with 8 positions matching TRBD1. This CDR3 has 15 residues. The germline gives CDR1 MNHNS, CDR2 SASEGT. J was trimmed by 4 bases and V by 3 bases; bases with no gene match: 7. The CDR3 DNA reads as TGTGCCAGCAGTGAGACAGGGGAGTATAGCTATGGCTACACCTTC. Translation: CASSETGEYSYGYTF.

The CDR3 here is CASSSPGGHSYEQYF. The DNA for the CDR3 is TGTGCCAGCAGTTCACCGGGGGGACACTCCTACGAGCAGTACTTC. This chain uses TRBV28 with TRBJ2-7; TRBD2 might be the D (7 bases). The CDR3 is 15 amino acids. Germline CDR1 is MDHEN and CDR2 is SYDVKM. V was shortened by 4 bases and J by 0 bases, with 13 bases between the two germline ends.

CDR3: CASSDGQGAPYGYTF. In DNA, the CDR3 is TGTGCCAGCAGCGATGGACAGGGGGCACCATATGGCTACACCTTC. The genes are TRBV9 and TRBJ1-2; 11 nucleotides align to TRBD1. The germline V gene has CDR1 SGDLS and CDR2 YYNGEE. The CDR3 sequence is 15 residues long. Trimming cost V 3 bases and J 5 bases; bases outside gene matches: 6.

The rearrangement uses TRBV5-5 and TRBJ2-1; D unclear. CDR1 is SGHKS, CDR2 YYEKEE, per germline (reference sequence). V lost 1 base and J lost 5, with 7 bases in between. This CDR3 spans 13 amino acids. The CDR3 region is CASSLFNDNEQFF. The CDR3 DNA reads TGTGCCAGCAGCTTGTTTAACGACAATGAGCAGTTCTTC. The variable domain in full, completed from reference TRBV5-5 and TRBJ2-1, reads DAGVTQSPTHLIKTRGQQVTLRCSPISGHKSVSWYQQVLGQGPQFIFQYYEKEERGRGNFPDRFSARQFPNYSSELNVNALLLGDSALYLCASSLFNDNEQFFGPGTRLTVL.

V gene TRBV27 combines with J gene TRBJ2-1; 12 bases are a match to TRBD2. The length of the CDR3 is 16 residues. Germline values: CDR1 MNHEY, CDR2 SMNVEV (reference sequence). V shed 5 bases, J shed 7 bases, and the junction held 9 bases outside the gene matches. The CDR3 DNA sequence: TGTGCCAGCAGTCGTACCGGGACTAGCGGGCCGAATGAGCAGTTCTTC. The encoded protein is CASSRTGTSGPNEQFF.

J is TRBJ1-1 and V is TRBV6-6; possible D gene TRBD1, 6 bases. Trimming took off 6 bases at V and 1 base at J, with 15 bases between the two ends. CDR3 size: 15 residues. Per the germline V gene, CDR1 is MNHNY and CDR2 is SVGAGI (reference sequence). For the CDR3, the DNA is TGTGCCAGCAGATCTCTGACAGGTTCGAACACTGAAGCTTTCTTT. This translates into CASRSLTGSNTEAFF.

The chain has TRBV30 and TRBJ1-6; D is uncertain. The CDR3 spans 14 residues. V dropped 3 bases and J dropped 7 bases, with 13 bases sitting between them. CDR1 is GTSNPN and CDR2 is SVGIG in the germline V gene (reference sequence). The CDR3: CAWSSARSNSPLHF. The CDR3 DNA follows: TGTGCCTGGAGCTCCGCCAGGAGCAATTCACCCCTCCACTTT.

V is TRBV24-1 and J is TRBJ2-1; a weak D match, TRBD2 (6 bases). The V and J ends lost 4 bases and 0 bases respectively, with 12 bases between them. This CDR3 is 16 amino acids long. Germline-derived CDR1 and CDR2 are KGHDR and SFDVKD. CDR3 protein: CATSDYSGSSYNEQFF. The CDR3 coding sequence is TGTGCCACCAGTGACTATAGCGGAAGCTCCTACAATGAGCAGTTCTTC.

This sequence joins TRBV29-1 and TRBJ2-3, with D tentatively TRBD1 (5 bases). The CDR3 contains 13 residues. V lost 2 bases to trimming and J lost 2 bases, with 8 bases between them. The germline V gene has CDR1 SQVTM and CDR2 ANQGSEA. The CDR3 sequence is CSVELDITDTQYF. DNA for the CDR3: TGCAGCGTTGAACTGGACATCACAGATACGCAGTATTTT.

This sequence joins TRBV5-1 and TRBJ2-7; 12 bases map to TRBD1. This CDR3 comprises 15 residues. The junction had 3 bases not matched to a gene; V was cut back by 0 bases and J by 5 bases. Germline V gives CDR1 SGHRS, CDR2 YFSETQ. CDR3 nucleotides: TGCGCCAGCAGCTTGGGGGACAGGGGGCAGAACGAGCAGTACTTC. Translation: CASSLGDRGQNEQYF.

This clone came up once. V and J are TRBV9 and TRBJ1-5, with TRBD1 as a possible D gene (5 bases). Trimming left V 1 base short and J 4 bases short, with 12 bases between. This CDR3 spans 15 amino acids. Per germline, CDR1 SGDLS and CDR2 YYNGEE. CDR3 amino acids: CASSVTFRENQPQHF. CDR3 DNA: TGTGCCAGCAGCGTAACGTTCAGGGAAAATCAGCCCCAGCATTTT.

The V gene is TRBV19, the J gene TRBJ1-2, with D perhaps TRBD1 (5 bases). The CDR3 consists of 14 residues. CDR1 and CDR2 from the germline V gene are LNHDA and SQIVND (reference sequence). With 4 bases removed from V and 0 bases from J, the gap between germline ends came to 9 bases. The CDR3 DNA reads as TGTGCCAGTAGTAGGCAGGGTACTAACTATGGCTACACCTTC. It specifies CASSRQGTNYGYTF.

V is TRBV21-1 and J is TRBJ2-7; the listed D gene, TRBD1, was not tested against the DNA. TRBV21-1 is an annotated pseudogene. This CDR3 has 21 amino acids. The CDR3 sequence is CASSGGDRGRKSEREGGEQYF. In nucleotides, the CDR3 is TGTGCCAGCAGCGGCGGGGACAGGGGGCGCAAGTCGGAACGGGAGGGCGGCGAGCAGTACTTC.

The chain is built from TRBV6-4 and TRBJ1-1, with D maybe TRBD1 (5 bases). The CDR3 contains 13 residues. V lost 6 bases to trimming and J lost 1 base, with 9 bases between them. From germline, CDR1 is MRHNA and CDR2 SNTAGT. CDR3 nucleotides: TGTGCCAGCAGCCTCAGGGAGAACACTGAAGCTTTCTTT. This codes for CASSLRENTEAFF.

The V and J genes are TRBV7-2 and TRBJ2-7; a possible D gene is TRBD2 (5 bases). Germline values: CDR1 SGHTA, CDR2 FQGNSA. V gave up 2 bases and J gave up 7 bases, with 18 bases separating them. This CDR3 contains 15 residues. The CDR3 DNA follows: TGTGCCAGCAGCTTACTGTCGGATTATTCGGGGGAGCAGTACTTC. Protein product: CASSLLSDYSGEQYF.

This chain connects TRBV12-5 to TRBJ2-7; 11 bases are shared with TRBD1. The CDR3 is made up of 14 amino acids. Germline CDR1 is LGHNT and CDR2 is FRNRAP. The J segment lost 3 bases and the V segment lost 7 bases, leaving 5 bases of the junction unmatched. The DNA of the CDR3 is TGTGCTAGTGCCACCGGGACAGGGGGCTACGAGCAGTACTTC. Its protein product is CASATGTGGYEQYF. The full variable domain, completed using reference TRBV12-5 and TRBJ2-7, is DARVTQTPRHKVTEMGQEVTMRCQPILGHNTVFWYRQTMMQGLELLAYFRNRAPLDDSGMPKDRFSAEMPDATLATLKIQPSEPRDSAVYFCASATGTGGYEQYFGPGTRLTVT.